These T cell receptor beta chains were read from a single sample in a study of cytomegalovirus exposure and HLA in healthy donors. The method was immunoSEQ multiplex PCR; TCRdb's version includes in-frame clones alone and lacks a portion of them. The sample data list some 110,000 clones. The sample taken for sequencing was PBMCs. These receptors all stem from a man aged 25-45 years in good health and CMV-seronegative. CDR3s include the opening cysteine and the closing phenylalanine or tryptophan.

>TRBV7-9|TRBJ1-5
CASSPPSGGNQPQHF
>TRBV4-2|TRBJ2-3
CASSQDTGLADTQYF
>TRBV5-1|TRBJ1-2
CASSPTGQSNYGYTF
>TRBV27|TRBJ1-2
CASSFRGGGYTF
>TRBV11-2|TRBJ2-7
CASSRSGQGGFYEQYF
>TRBV25-1|TRBJ1-6
CASGDRESRNSPLHF
>TRBV6-5|TRBJ2-4
CASSRTTLAKNIQYF
>TRBV6-1|TRBJ2-7
CASSEGGLSYEQYF
>TRBV14|TRBJ2-2
CASSQDQLPRAIGGELFF
>TRBV6-5|TRBJ1-1
CASSYSRDSRTEAFF
>TRBV5-1|TRBJ2-2
CASSSLAGDLNTGELFF
>TRBV4-2|TRBJ2-6
CASSRGQGGANVLTF
>TRBV5-4|TRBJ2-5
CASSLPRQETQYF
>TRBV9|TRBJ1-2
CASSVRWDRDTNYGYTF
>TRBV7-9|TRBJ2-1
CASSLGVTPRYNEQFF
>TRBV27|TRBJ1-1
CTSSLAGSNTEAFF
>TRBV6-5|TRBJ2-3
CASGRQGADTQYF
>TRBV28|TRBJ1-1
CASSLGQNTEAFF
>TRBV6-5|TRBJ1-1
CASSTPGGGNTEAFF
>TRBV5-6|TRBJ2-5
CASSSDRGLQETQYF
>TRBV6-4|TRBJ2-3
CASSDGRGALGDTQYF
>TRBV18|TRBJ1-2
CASSPGALGYGYTF
>TRBV5-6|TRBJ1-2
CASSLYGTGTLNYGYTF
>TRBV2|TRBJ2-7
CASFLPGQGSNEQYF
>TRBV6-6|TRBJ2-7
CAIGDLYEQYF
>TRBV4-3|TRBJ1-6
CASSQVRELPLHF
>TRBV28|TRBJ2-3
CAITPAGAPTDTQYF